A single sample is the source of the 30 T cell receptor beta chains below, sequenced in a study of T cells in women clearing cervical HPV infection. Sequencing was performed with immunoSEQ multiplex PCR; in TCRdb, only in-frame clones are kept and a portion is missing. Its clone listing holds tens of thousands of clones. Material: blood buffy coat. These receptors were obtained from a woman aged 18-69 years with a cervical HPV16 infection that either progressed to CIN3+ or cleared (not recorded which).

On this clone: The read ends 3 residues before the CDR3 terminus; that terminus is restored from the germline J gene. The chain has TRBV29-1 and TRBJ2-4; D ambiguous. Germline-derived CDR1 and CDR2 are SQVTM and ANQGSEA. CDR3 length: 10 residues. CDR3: CSVAQEIQYF. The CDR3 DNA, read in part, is TGCAGCGTAGCCCAGGAGATT.

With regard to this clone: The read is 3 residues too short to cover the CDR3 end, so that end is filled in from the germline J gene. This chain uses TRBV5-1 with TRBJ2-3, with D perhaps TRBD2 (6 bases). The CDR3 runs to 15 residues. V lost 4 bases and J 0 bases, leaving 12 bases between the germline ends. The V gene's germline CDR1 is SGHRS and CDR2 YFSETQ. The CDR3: CASSGRGISTDTQYF. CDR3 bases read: TGCGCCAGCAGCGGTCGGGGGATTAGCACAGATACG.

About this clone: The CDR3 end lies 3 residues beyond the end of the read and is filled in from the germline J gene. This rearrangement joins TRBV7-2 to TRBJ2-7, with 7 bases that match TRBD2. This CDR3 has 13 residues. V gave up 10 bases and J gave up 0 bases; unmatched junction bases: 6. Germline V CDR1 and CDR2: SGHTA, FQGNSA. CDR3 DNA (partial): TGTGCCACTCTAGCGGAGAACTCCTACGAG. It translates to CATLAENSYE. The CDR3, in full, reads CATLAENSYEQYF.

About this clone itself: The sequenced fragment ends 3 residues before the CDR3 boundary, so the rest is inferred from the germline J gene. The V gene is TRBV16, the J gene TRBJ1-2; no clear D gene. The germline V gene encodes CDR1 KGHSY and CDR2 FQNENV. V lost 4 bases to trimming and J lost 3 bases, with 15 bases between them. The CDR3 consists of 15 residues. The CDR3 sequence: CASSPRGVGYYGYTF. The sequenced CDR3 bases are TGTGCCAGCAGCCCTCGCGGGGTAGGCTACTATGGC.

CDR3 DNA, as far as it was read: TGTGCCAGCAGTGAGGGACAGGGGGGCGAG. Encoded protein: CASSEGQGGE. The CDR3 as a whole reads CASSEGQGGEQYF. This chain uses TRBV2 with TRBJ2-7; TRBD1 matches at 11 bases. The read ends 3 residues before the CDR3 terminus; that terminus is restored from the germline J gene. CDR3 length: 13 amino acids. Losses at the gene ends were 3 bases for V and 6 bases for J; bases not matched to a gene: 1. The germline V gene encodes CDR1 SNHLY and CDR2 FYNNEI.

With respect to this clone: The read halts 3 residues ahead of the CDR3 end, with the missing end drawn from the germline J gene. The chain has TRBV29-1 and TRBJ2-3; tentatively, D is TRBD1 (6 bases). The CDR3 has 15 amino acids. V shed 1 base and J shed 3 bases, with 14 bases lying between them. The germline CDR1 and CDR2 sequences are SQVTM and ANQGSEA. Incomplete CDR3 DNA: TGCAGCGTTGAAGGGGATGGGGGCCGGACAGATACG. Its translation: CSVEGDGGRTDT. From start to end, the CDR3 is CSVEGDGGRTDTQYF.

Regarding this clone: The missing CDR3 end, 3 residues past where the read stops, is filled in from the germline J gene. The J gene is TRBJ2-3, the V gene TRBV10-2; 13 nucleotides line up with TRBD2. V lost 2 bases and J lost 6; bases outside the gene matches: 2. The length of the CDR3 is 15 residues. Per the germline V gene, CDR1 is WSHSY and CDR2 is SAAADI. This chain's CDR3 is CASSEGLAGEDTQYF. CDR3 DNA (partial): TGCGCCAGCAGTGAGGGACTAGCGGGAGAGGATACG.

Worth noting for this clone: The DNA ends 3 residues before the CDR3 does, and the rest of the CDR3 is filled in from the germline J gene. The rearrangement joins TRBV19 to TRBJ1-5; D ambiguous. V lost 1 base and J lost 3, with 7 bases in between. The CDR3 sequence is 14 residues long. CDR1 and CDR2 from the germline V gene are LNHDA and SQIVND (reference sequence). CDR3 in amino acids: CASSIAGFNQPQHF. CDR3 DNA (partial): TGTGCCAGTAGTATAGCGGGGTTCAATCAGCCC.

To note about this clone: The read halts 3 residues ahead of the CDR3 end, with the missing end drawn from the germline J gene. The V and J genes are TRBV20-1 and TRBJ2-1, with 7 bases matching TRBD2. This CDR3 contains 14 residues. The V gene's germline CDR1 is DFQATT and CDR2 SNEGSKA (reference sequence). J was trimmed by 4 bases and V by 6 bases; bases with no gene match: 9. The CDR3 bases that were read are TGCAGTGCAACATCACGGGACTATTACAATGAG. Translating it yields CSATSRDYYNE. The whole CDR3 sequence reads CSATSRDYYNEQFF.

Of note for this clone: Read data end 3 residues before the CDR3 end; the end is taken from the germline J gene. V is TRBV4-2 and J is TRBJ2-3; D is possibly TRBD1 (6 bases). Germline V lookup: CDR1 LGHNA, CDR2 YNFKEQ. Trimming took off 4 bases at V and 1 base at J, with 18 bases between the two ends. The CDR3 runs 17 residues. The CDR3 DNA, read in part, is TGTGCCAGCAGCCCCAGTATGACAGGCGCGGGCACAGATACG. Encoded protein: CASSPSMTGAGTDT. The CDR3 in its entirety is CASSPSMTGAGTDTQYF.

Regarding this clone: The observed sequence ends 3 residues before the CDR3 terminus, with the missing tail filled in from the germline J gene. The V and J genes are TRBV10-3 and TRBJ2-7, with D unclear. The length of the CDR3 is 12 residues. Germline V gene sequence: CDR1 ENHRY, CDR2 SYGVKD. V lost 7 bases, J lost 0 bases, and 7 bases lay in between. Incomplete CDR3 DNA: TGTGCCATCAAGGCTGACTCCTACGAG. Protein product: CAIKADSYE. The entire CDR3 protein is CAIKADSYEQYF.

The chain's CDR3 is CASSDSYSPLHF. Partial CDR3 DNA: TGTGCCAGCAGCGACAGTTATTCACCC. V usage is TRBV2 and J usage is TRBJ1-6, with D possibly being TRBD1 (5 bases). The read ends 3 residues before the CDR3 terminus; that terminus is restored from the germline J gene. The CDR3 runs 12 residues. Trimming stripped 6 bases from V and 8 bases from J, with 8 bases between. Germline V gene data show CDR1 as SNHLY and CDR2 as FYNNEI.

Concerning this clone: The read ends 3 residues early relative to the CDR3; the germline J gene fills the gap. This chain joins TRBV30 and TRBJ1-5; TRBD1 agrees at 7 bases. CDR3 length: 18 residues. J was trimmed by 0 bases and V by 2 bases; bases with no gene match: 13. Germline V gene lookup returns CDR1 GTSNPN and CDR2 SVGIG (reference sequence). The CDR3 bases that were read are TGTGCCTGGAGTTATAGGGGGGACAGCGATTATAGCAATCAGCCC. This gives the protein CAWSYRGDSDYSNQP. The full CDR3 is CAWSYRGDSDYSNQPQHF.

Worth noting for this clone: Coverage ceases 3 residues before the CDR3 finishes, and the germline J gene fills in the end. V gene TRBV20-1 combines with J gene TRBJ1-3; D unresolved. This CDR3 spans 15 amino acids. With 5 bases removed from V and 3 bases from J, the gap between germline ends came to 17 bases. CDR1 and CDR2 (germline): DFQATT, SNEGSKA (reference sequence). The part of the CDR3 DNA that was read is TGCAGTGCTCAGCGGACCGGCCCGGGTGGAAACACC. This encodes CSAQRTGPGGNT. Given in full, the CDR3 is CSAQRTGPGGNTIYF.

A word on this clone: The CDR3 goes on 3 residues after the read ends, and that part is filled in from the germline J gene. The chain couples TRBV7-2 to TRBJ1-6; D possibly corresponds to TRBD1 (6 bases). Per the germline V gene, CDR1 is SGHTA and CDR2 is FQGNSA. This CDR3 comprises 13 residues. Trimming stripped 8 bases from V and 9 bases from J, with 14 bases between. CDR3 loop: CASAVRGPSPLHF. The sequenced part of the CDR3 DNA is TGTGCCAGCGCCGTGCGGGGGCCTTCACCC.

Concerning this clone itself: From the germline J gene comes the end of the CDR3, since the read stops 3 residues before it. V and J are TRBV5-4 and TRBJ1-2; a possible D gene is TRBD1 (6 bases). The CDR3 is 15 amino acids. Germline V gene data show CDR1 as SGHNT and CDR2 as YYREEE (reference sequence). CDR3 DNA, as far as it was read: TGTGCCAGCAGCTTGGAACAGGGACGAACAGATAGG. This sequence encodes CASSLEQGRTDR. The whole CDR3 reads CASSLEQGRTDRYTF.

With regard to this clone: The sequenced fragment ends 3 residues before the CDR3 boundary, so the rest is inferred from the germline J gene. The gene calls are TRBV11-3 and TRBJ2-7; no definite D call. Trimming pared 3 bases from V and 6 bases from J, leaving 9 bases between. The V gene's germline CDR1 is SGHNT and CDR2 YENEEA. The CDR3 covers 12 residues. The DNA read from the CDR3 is TGTGCCAGCAGCTTCCACCCAGGCGAG. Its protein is CASSFHPGE. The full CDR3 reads CASSFHPGEQYF. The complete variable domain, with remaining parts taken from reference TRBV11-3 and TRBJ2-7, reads EAGVVQSPRYKIIEKKQPVAFWCNPISGHNTLYWYLQNLGQGPELLIRYENEEAVDDSQLPKDRFSAERLKGVDSTLKIQPAELGDSAVYLCASSFHPGEQYFGPGTRLTVT.

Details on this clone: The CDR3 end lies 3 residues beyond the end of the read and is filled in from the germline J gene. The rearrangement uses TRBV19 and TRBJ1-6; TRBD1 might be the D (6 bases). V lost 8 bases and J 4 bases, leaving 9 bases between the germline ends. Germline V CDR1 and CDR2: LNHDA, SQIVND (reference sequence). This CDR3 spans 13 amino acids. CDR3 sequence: CASAQGYNSPLHF. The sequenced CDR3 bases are TGTGCCAGTGCACAGGGATATAATTCACCC.

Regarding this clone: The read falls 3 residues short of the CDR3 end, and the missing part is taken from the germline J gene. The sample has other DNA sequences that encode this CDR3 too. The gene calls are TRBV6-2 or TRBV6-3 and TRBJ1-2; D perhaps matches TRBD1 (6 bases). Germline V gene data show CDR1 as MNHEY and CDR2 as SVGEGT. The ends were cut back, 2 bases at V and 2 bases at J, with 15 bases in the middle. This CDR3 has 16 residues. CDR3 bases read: TGTGCCAGCAGTTACCCACCAGGGGCCCGAAACTATGGC. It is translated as CASSYPPGARNYG. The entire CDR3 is CASSYPPGARNYGYTF.

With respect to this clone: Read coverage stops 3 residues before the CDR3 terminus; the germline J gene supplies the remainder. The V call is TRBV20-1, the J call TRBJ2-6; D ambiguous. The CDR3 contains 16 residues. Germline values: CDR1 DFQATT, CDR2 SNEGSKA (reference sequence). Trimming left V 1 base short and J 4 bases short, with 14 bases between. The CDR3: CSARAPRGSGANVLTF. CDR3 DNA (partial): TGCAGTGCTAGAGCCCCCCGCGGTTCGGGGGCCAACGTC.

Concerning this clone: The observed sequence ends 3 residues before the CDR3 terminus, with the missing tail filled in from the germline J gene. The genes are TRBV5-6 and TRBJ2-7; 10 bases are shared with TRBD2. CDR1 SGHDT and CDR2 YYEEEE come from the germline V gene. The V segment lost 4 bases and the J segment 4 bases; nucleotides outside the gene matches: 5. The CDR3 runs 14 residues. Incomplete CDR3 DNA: TGTGCCAGCAGCCCGGGACTAGCGACATACGAG. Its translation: CASSPGLATYE. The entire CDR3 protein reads CASSPGLATYEQYF.

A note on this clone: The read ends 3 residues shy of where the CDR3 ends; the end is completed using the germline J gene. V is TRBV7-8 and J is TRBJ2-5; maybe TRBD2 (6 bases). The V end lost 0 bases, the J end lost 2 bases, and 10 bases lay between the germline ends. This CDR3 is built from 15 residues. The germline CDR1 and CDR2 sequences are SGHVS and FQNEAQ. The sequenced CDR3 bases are TGTGCCAGCAGCTTAGCGGGAGGACTTCAAGAGACC. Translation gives CASSLAGGLQET. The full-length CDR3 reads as CASSLAGGLQETQYF.

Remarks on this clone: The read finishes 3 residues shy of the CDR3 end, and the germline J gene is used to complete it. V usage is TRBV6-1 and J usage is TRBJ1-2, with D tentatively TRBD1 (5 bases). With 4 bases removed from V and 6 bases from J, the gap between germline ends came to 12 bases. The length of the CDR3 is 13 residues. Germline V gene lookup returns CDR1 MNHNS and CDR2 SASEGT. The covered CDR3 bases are TGTGCCAGCAGTGTTCAGACAGCAGATGGC. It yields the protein CASSVQTADG. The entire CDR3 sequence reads CASSVQTADGYTF.

CDR3 DNA, as far as it was read: TGTGCCTGGAGTCGGAACTTCGACAGCGACTCCTACGAG. Its translation: CAWSRNFDSDSYE. From start to end, the CDR3 is CAWSRNFDSDSYEQYF. The chain employs TRBV30 and TRBJ2-7, with a tentative D call TRBD1 (5 bases). The read gets to within 3 residues of the CDR3 end, and the germline J gene fills in the rest. Trimming stripped 2 bases from V and 0 bases from J, with 17 bases between. This CDR3 contains 16 residues. CDR1 is GTSNPN, CDR2 SVGIG, per germline (reference sequence).

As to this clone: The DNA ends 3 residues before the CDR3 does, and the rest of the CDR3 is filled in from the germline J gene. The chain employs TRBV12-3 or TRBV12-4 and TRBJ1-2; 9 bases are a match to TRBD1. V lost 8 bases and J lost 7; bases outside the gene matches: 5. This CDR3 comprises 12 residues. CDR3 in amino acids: CASWTGAGGYTF. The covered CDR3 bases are TGTGCCAGCTGGACAGGGGCGGGTGGC.

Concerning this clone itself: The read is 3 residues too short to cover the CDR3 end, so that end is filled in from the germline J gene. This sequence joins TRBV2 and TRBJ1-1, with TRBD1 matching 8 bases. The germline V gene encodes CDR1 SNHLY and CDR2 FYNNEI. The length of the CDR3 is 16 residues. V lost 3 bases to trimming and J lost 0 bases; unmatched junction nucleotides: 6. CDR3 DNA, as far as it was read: TGTGCCAGCAGTGACAGACAGGGGTCTATGAACACTGAA. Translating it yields CASSDRQGSMNTE. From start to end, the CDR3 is CASSDRQGSMNTEAFF.

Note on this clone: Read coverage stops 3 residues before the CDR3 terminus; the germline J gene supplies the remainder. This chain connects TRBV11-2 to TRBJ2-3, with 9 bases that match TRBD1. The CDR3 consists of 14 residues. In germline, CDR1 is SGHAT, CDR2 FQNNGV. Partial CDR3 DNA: TGTGCCAGCAGCTCAGACAGGGGGTTAGAGACG. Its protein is CASSSDRGLET. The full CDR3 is CASSSDRGLETQYF.

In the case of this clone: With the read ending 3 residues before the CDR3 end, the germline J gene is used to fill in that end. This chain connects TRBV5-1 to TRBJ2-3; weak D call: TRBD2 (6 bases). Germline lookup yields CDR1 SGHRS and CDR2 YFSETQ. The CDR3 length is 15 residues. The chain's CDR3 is CASSFMGGDSETQYF. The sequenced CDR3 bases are TGCGCCAGCAGCTTCATGGGCGGGGATTCGGAGACG.

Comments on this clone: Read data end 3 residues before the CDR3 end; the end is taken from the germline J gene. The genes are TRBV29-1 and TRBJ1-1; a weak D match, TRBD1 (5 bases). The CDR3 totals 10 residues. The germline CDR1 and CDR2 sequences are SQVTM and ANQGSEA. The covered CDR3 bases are TGCAGCGTCTACACAGGCGAA. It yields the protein CSVYTGE. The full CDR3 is CSVYTGEAFF.

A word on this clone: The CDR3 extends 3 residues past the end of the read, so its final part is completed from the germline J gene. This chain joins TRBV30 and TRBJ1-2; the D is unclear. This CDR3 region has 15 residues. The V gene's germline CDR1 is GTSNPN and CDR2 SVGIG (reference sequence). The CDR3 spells CAWSPLVPAKNIYTF. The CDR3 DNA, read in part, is TGTGCCTGGAGCCCACTAGTACCGGCCAAAAACATC. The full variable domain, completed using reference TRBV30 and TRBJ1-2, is SQTIHQWPATLVQPVGSPLSLECTVEGTSNPNLYWYRQAAGRGLQLLFYSVGIGQISSEVPQNLSASRPQDRQFILSSKKLLLSDSGFYLCAWSPLVPAKNIYTFGSGTRLTVV.